This is a list of T cell receptor beta chains from one sample in a study of cytomegalovirus exposure and HLA in healthy donors. Repertoires were generated with immunoSEQ multiplex PCR, while TCRdb's copy carries only in-frame clones and drops some. The data hold roughly 190,000 clones, with 77% observed a single time. Specimen: PBMCs. The receptors derive from a woman between 25 and 40 years old in good health and CMV-seropositive. Each CDR3 is given with its conserved first and last residue. A D gene is named only where the DNA matches it firmly. Rows may omit the clone size; those that give it use once, few, many or a size class.

j_call	clone_size	v_call	d_call	cdr3_nt	cdr3_aa
TRBJ1-5	.	TRBV19	.	TGTGCCAGTAGTCCAAGGGGGATCCGCAATCAGCCCCAGCATTTT	CASSPRGIRNQPQHF
TRBJ1-2	.	TRBV7-9	TRBD1	TGTGCCAGCAGCCAAAACCGGGACAGAGTTGGGTATGGCTACACCTTC	CASSQNRDRVGYGYTF
TRBJ1-4	.	TRBV28	.	TGTGCCAGCAGTCGGGCTGGGGGGGAGAGGGAAAAACTGTTTTTT	CASSRAGGEREKLFF
TRBJ2-7	few	TRBV7-9	.	TGTGCCAGCAGCTTAGCCAGGGGAACCTACGAGCAGTACTTC	CASSLARGTYEQYF
TRBJ1-6	.	TRBV13	.	TGTGCCAGCAGCTCGGGACGGGAGAATTCACCCCTCCACTTT	CASSSGRENSPLHF
TRBJ2-7	.	TRBV2	.	TGTGCCAGCAACGGCGAGCAGTACTTC	CASNGEQYF
TRBJ2-7	.	TRBV18	.	TGTGCCAGCTCAAGGGCAGCGGACTACGAGCAGTACTTC	CASSRAADYEQYF
TRBJ2-7	few	TRBV7-8	TRBD2	TGTGCCAGCAGCTTAGATCTAGCGGTGATCTACGAGCAGTACTTC	CASSLDLAVIYEQYF
TRBJ1-5	few	TRBV27	TRBD1	TGTGCCAGCAGTGCCCGGGACAGGGGCTGGAGCAATCAGCCCCAGCATTTT	CASSARDRGWSNQPQHF
TRBJ2-3	.	TRBV9	TRBD2	TGTGCCAGCAGCGTTAGCGGGGGGCCCAGCACAGATACGCAGTATTTT	CASSVSGGPSTDTQYF
TRBJ1-3	.	TRBV18	.	TGTGCCAGCTTGGGGCAAGATGGAAACACCATATATTTT	CASLGQDGNTIYF
TRBJ1-1	.	TRBV11-2	.	TGTGCCAGCAGCTCGGGTTTCACGGGGAACACTGAAGCTTTCTTT	CASSSGFTGNTEAFF
TRBJ1-2	.	TRBV18	TRBD1	TGTGCCAGCTCGCCCGGGACAGGGACTGACTATGGCTACACCTTC	CASSPGTGTDYGYTF
TRBJ2-7	.	TRBV19	TRBD1	TGTGCCAGTAGTTTCCTGGGACAGGTCTACGAGCAGTACTTC	CASSFLGQVYEQYF
TRBJ2-1	.	TRBV7-2	.	TGTGCCAGCAGACCGAACACCTACAATGAGCAGTTCTTC	CASRPNTYNEQFF
TRBJ2-7	.	TRBV7-9	TRBD1	TGTGCCAGCAGCCGCTTGACCGGGACAGGGCTCGAAAACGAGCAGTACTTC	CASSRLTGTGLENEQYF
TRBJ1-4	few	TRBV28	.	TGTGCCAGCAGTTTCGAAACAGGGAATTGGAAACTGTTTTTT	CASSFETGNWKLFF
TRBJ2-2	few	TRBV7-3	.	TGTGCCAGCAGCTTCACCCGCGGGACAGATGGGCTAGCGGGCCCGAACACCGGGGAGCTGTTTTTT	CASSFTRGTDGLAGPNTGELFF
TRBJ2-7	.	TRBV5-6	TRBD2	TGTGCCAGCAGCCACACACTAGCGGATACCTACGAGCAGTACTTC	CASSHTLADTYEQYF
TRBJ1-5	.	TRBV27	TRBD1	TGTGCCAGCAGTCAGTTCCGGAGGACAGGGGATAGCAATCAGCCCCAGCATTTT	CASSQFRRTGDSNQPQHF
TRBJ2-1	few	TRBV6-5	TRBD1	TGTGCCAGCGGGCCACTAGGGACAGGGATGGAGCAGTTCTTC	CASGPLGTGMEQFF
TRBJ2-4	.	TRBV29-1	TRBD2	TGCAGCGTTGAGGGCGGGAGGCCGGGAAACATTCAGTACTTC	CSVEGGRPGNIQYF
TRBJ1-2	.	TRBV7-9	TRBD1	TGTGCCAGCAGCTTAAAACTGGGACAGGCTGGGTATGGCTACACCTTC	CASSLKLGQAGYGYTF
TRBJ1-5	.	TRBV6-6	.	TGTGCCAGCACCCATAGTGGGGGCAGTCAGCCCCAGCATTTT	CASTHSGGSQPQHF
TRBJ1-1	.	TRBV27	.	TGTGCCAGCAGTTTACAGCTCGGGGAAGAAGCTTTCTTT	CASSLQLGEEAFF
TRBJ2-1	.	TRBV2	TRBD1	TGTGCCAGCTGTCGACAGGGGGCGTCCAATGAGCAGTTCTTC	CASCRQGASNEQFF
TRBJ2-1	.	TRBV5-1	TRBD2	TGCGCCAGCAGAGAGCGGGAGTACAATGAGCAGTTCTTC	CASREREYNEQFF
TRBJ1-1	.	TRBV4-3	.	TGCGCCAGCAGCCAAGATGTCAGGGCCACTGAAGCTTTCTTT	CASSQDVRATEAFF
TRBJ2-6	.	TRBV6-4	.	TGTGCCAGCAGTGATAACCGACAAATCCTCTCTGGGGCCAACGTCCTGACTTTC	CASSDNRQILSGANVLTF
TRBJ1-2	.	TRBV30	.	TGTGCCTGGAGTATACTACTGGGGGGGGGAGACTATGGCTACACCTTC	CAWSILLGGGDYGYTF
TRBJ2-2	.	TRBV4-1	TRBD1	TGCGCCAGCAGCCAAGTAAGGGGGCGAGAGAACACCGGGGAGCTGTTTTTT	CASSQVRGRENTGELFF
TRBJ1-2	.	TRBV5-1	TRBD1	TGCGCCAGCACCATACAGGGGGCGGATGGCTACACCTTC	CASTIQGADGYTF
TRBJ2-7	.	TRBV6-6	TRBD1	TGTGCCAGCAGTTTAGGACAGGGGGCTCAAGACGAGCAGTACTTC	CASSLGQGAQDEQYF
TRBJ1-1	few	TRBV19	TRBD1	TGTGCCAGTAGGGGACAGGGACAAGCTTTCTTT	CASRGQGQAFF
TRBJ2-1	.	TRBV6-6	TRBD2	TGTGCCAGCAGTCCGGGCGGGGGGTACCACAATGAGCAGTTCTTC	CASSPGGGYHNEQFF
TRBJ1-2	.	TRBV2	.	TGTGCCAGCACCGCACTCCCCTTTTATGGCTACACCTTC	CASTALPFYGYTF
TRBJ1-1	.	TRBV11-3	.	TGTGCCAGCAGCTTAGGGGCAGGGGCCATGAACACTGAAGCTTTCTTT	CASSLGAGAMNTEAFF
TRBJ2-5	.	TRBV14	.	TGTGCCAGCAGCCAAGGGACAATAAAGAAGACCCAGTACTTC	CASSQGTIKKTQYF
TRBJ2-6	few	TRBV7-8	.	TGTGCCAGCAGCCCCCGCGACTCTGGGGCCAACGTCCTGACTTTC	CASSPRDSGANVLTF
TRBJ1-5	.	TRBV5-8	.	TGTGCCAGCAGCCTTCGTCGGTTCCAGCCCCAGCATTTT	CASSLRRFQPQHF
TRBJ2-5	.	TRBV7-3	TRBD1	TGTGCCAGCAGCTCGAGCCGGGACAGTGAGACCCAGTACTTC	CASSSSRDSETQYF
TRBJ1-2	.	TRBV2	.	TGTGCCAGCAGATCTACAGGGAGGGCAGAGGGCTACACCTTC	CASRSTGRAEGYTF
TRBJ2-7	.	TRBV28	TRBD2	TGTGCCAGCAGTTTAGCGGGGGAGATCTACGAGCAGTACTTC	CASSLAGEIYEQYF
TRBJ2-2	.	TRBV5-1	.	TGCGCCAGCAGCTTGAATAACAGGGAGAACCCCACCGGGGAGCTGTTTTTT	CASSLNNRENPTGELFF
TRBJ1-1	.	TRBV2	.	TGTGCCAGCAGTGACAGGGGCCGGGGCACTGAAGCTTTCTTT	CASSDRGRGTEAFF
TRBJ1-5	.	TRBV7-2	TRBD1	TGTGCCAGCAGCTTACGACAGGGGCCTGGGGGCAATCAGCCCCAGCATTTT	CASSLRQGPGGNQPQHF
TRBJ2-7	once	TRBV30	TRBD1	TGTGCCTGGAGTGTAAAGGACAGGGACTACGAGCAGTACTTC	CAWSVKDRDYEQYF
TRBJ2-7	.	TRBV19	.	TGTGCCAGTAGTATCCCAGGGTCCCACGAGCAGTACTTC	CASSIPGSHEQYF
TRBJ1-2	few	TRBV28	.	TGTGCCAGCAGTTTATCAGAATATGGCTACACCTTC	CASSLSEYGYTF
TRBJ2-5	.	TRBV5-1	TRBD2	TGCGCCAGCAGCTTGGCCTTACTAGCGGGGGATAGTTCCCAAGAGACCCAGTACTTC	CASSLALLAGDSSQETQYF
TRBJ1-4	.	TRBV28	TRBD1	TGTGCCAGCAGTTTATTTCCGGGACAGGGGGCTGAAAAACTGTTTTTT	CASSLFPGQGAEKLFF
TRBJ1-5	.	TRBV6-5	.	TGTGCCAGCAGTTCCGATCGATCGCGTCAGCCCCAGCATTTT	CASSSDRSRQPQHF
TRBJ2-7	.	TRBV29-1	.	TGCAGCGGTTTTTGGGGCCATAACGAGCAGTACTTC	CSGFWGHNEQYF
TRBJ2-1	.	TRBV5-4	.	TGTGCCAGCAGGGGCGGCGGGCCAGGGGATAATGAGCAGTTCTTC	CASRGGGPGDNEQFF
TRBJ2-3	.	TRBV5-1	TRBD1	TGCGCCAGCAGCTTACCCGGGACAGGGGGAACAGATACGCAGTATTTT	CASSLPGTGGTDTQYF
TRBJ2-1	.	TRBV9	.	TGTGCCAGCAGCGTGAGTACAGGGACCCACAATGAGCAGTTCTTC	CASSVSTGTHNEQFF
TRBJ2-2	.	TRBV4-1	TRBD1	TGCGCCAGCAGCCAGGACAGGGGGGAGTTAACCGGGGAGCTGTTTTTT	CASSQDRGELTGELFF
TRBJ2-7	.	TRBV28	TRBD1	TGTGCCAGCAGTCGCACAGGGGGCATCTCCTACGAGCAGTACTTC	CASSRTGGISYEQYF